This TCR beta chain was sequenced during a study of T cell changes during pregnancy in multiple sclerosis. This clone is labeled as medium-sized (0.01 to 0.1%). Measured with immunoSEQ multiplex PCR; TCRdb has only the in-frame clones, and not every one. Here the sample spans about 40,000 clones, about 91% being singletons. This CDR3 has 15 amino acids. V was pared by 7 bases and J by 3 bases, with 15 bases between. Per the germline V gene, CDR1 is LNHDA and CDR2 is SQIVND (reference sequence). The sequence came from a female donor with multiple sclerosis, enrolled in a pregnancy study. The sample consisted of CD8+ T cells from peripheral blood mononuclear cells, taken before pregnancy. V and J are TRBV19 and TRBJ1-4; no reliable D call. This CDR3 is CASIPTAGSNEKLFF. In nucleotides, the CDR3 is TGTGCCAGTATTCCAACTGCAGGTTCTAATGAAAAACTGTTTTTT.